This T cell receptor (beta chain) came from a study of shared clonotypes between healthy human individuals. CD45RO-negative, CCR7-selected cells formed the naive CD8 fraction, which excluded terminally differentiated effector memory CD45RA+ cells. A remark on this clone: What it binds is not known.

Findings and limits, study-wide: Larger estimated richness was generally recorded for naive subsets relative to memory subsets.

At deep level, the assay was performed. Profiling relied on immunoSEQ multiplex PCR, and the TCRdb table lists in-frame clones only, not all of them. The table includes roughly 1,800,000 clones, around 96% detected once. The length of the CDR3 is 13 residues. The germline CDR1 and CDR2 sequences are MNHEY and SVGAGI. V shed 4 bases and J shed 4 bases, with 8 bases lying between them. V usage is TRBV6-5 and J usage is TRBJ2-1, with D uncertain. The TCR comes from a man aged 18 to 30 in good health. The sequencing sample was made of naive CD8+ T cells sorted from blood. The CDR3 is CASSSSRYNEQFF. The DNA for the CDR3 is TGTGCCAGCAGTTCCTCTAGATACAATGAGCAGTTCTTC.